This passage covers 25 T cell receptor beta chains from one sample sequenced in a study of shared clonotypes between healthy human individuals. Sequencing used immunoSEQ multiplex PCR; TCRdb keeps in-frame clones, though not all of them. The table has more than 2,000,000 clones, more than 90% seen once. Material: naive CD4+ T cells sorted from blood. Documented subset: CD45RA+ positively selected. The receptors stem from a man younger than 35 in good health.

The J gene is TRBJ2-7, the V gene TRBV5-6, with TRBD1 as a possible D gene (6 bases). Germline assignment: CDR1 SGHDT and CDR2 YYEEEE. V dropped 0 bases and J dropped 2 bases, with 9 bases sitting between them. CDR3 length equals 14 residues. The CDR3 sequence: CASSLADRPYEQYF. The CDR3 nucleotides are TGTGCCAGCAGCTTGGCTGACAGGCCCTACGAGCAGTACTTC. Full variable domain (missing parts from reference TRBV5-6 and TRBJ2-7): DAGVTQSPTHLIKTRGQQVTLRCSPKSGHDTVSWYQQALGQGPQFIFQYYEEEERQRGNFPDRFSGHQFPNYSSELNVNALLLGDSALYLCASSLADRPYEQYFGPGTRLTVT.

Of note for this clone: The junction departs from the called germline gene at one end, perhaps through a read error. Other DNA sequences within the sample encode an identical CDR3. J is TRBJ1-2 and V is TRBV2; maybe TRBD1 (5 bases). The CDR3 consists of 14 residues. Per the germline V gene, CDR1 is SNHLY and CDR2 is FYNNEI. CDR3 DNA sequence: TGTGCCAGCAGCGAAGCGACAGTTAACTATGGCTACACCTTC. It codes for CASSEATVNYGYTF.

CDR3: CASSLLKGTGAEETQYF. Written as DNA, the CDR3 is TGTGCCAGCTCACTACTTAAGGGGACAGGTGCCGAAGAGACCCAGTACTTC. The chain has TRBV18 and TRBJ2-5; 8 bases map to TRBD1. Germline-derived CDR1 and CDR2 are KGHSH and LQKENI. The CDR3 contains 17 residues. V lost 4 bases to trimming and J lost 3 bases; unmatched junction nucleotides: 13.

V gene TRBV6-1 combines with J gene TRBJ2-5; TRBD2 aligns across 7 bases. With V trimmed by 2 bases and J by 10 bases, 13 bases remained unmatched. Germline values: CDR1 MNHNS, CDR2 SASEGT. The CDR3 runs to 15 residues. This chain's CDR3 is CASSEQRRPGGGQYF. In DNA, the CDR3 is TGTGCCAGCAGTGAACAGCGACGGCCAGGCGGGGGCCAGTACTTC.

The chain combines TRBV4-1 with TRBJ2-1; a possible D gene is TRBD2 (6 bases). The CDR3 runs 19 residues. The V gene lost 3 bases and the J gene lost 0 bases, with 21 bases spanning the gap. CDR1 is MGHRA and CDR2 is YSYEKL in the germline V gene. The CDR3 region has the DNA TGCGCCAGCAGCCAGGGCGAGCTAGCGCCCGCCAGCTCCTACAATGAGCAGTTCTTC. This sequence encodes CASSQGELAPASSYNEQFF.

The V gene is TRBV11-1, the J gene TRBJ1-2, with D possibly TRBD1 on 6 matching bases. V was pared by 4 bases and J by 5 bases, with 8 bases between. Per germline, CDR1 SGHAT and CDR2 FQDESV (reference sequence). The length of the CDR3 is 12 residues. The CDR3 DNA is TGTGCCAGCAGCTCGGACAGTTATGGCTACACCTTC. Its protein product is CASSSDSYGYTF.

Remarks on this clone: One end of the junction fails to match germline, which may point to a read error. The rearrangement uses TRBV7-6 and TRBJ1-4; no clear D. The CDR3 is 15 residues long. Germline V gene data show CDR1 as SGHVS and CDR2 as FNYEAQ. CDR3 in amino acids: CASSPRGFTNEKLFF. The CDR3 DNA reads TGTGCCAGCAGCCCCCGGGGATTCACTAATGAAAAACTATTTTTT. The variable domain in full, completed from reference TRBV7-6 and TRBJ1-4, reads GAGVSQSPRYKVTKRGQDVALRCDPISGHVSLYWYRQALGQGPEFLTYFNYEAQQDKSGLPNDRFSAERPEGSISTLTIQRTEQRDSAMYRCASSPRGFTNEKLFFGSGTQLSVL.

The V gene is TRBV10-3, the J gene TRBJ2-5; the D gene is possibly TRBD1 (6 bases). The DNA end is a closer match to TRBJ2-7, so the J assignment may be wrong. Germline CDR1 reads ENHRY; CDR2 reads SYGVKD. This CDR3 region has 12 residues. DNA of the CDR3: TGTGCCACAGGGGACGGCCCCTACGAGCAGTACTTC. Translation gives CATGDGPYEQYF.

The rearrangement links TRBV9 to TRBJ1-1, with D possibly being TRBD1 (5 bases). V was shortened by 0 bases and J by 4 bases, with 10 bases between the two germline ends. This CDR3 has 14 amino acids. CDR1 is SGDLS, CDR2 YYNGEE, per germline. In DNA, the CDR3 is TGTGCCAGCAGCGTAGGTGCGGGGCGCACTGAAGCTTTCTTT. Translated, it gives CASSVGAGRTEAFF.

This chain links TRBV7-8 with TRBJ1-3; TRBD1 agrees at 8 bases. Per the germline V gene, CDR1 is SGHVS and CDR2 is FQNEAQ. Trimming removed 5 bases from V and 5 bases from J; junction bases left unmatched: 5. The CDR3 is 14 residues long. CDR3 DNA sequence: TGTGCCAGCAGCACTCGACAGGGGAGAAACACCATATATTTT. Translation: CASSTRQGRNTIYF.

This chain links TRBV28 with TRBJ2-5; 7 positions agree with TRBD2. This CDR3 has 15 residues. Germline lookup yields CDR1 MDHEN and CDR2 SYDVKM. Germline trimming cut 3 bases from V and 5 bases from J; bases unmatched to any gene: 9. The chain's CDR3 is CASSFPTPGGETQYF. For the CDR3, the DNA is TGTGCCAGCAGTTTTCCCACCCCCGGGGGGGAGACCCAGTACTTC. Drawing the rest from reference TRBV28 and TRBJ2-5, the complete variable domain is DVKVTQSSRYLVKRTGEKVFLECVQDMDHENMFWYRQDPGLGLRLIYFSYDVKMKEKGDIPEGYSVSREKKERFSLILESASTNQTSMYLCASSFPTPGGETQYFGPGTRLLVL.

This chain connects TRBV5-4 to TRBJ2-7, with 7 bases identical to TRBD1. The CDR3 extends over 13 amino acids. The V gene end was trimmed by 4 bases and the J gene end by 10 bases; junction bases not matched to a gene: 11. Germline V gives CDR1 SGHNT, CDR2 YYREEE (reference sequence). DNA of the CDR3: TGTGCCAGCAGCCCGGATTGGGGACAGAGACAGTACTTC. It is translated as CASSPDWGQRQYF.

CDR3: CASSIALAGVLNIQYF. DNA for the CDR3: TGTGCCAGTAGTATAGCTTTAGCGGGGGTTCTAAACATTCAGTACTTC. V gene TRBV19 combines with J gene TRBJ2-4, with TRBD2 matching over 9 bases. The CDR3 runs 16 residues. Germline values: CDR1 LNHDA, CDR2 SQIVND (reference sequence). With 1 base clipped from V and 6 bases from J, the junction kept 7 bases outside the gene matches. The full variable domain, its missing parts supplied by reference TRBV19 and TRBJ2-4, is DGGITQSPKYLFRKEGQNVTLSCEQNLNHDAMYWYRQDPGQGLRLIYYSQIVNDFQKGDIAEGYSVSREKKESFPLTVTSAQKNPTAFYLCASSIALAGVLNIQYFGAGTRLSVL.

The gene calls are TRBV10-3 and TRBJ1-5, with a tentative D call TRBD1 (5 bases). This CDR3 is built from 15 residues. Looked up from germline, CDR1 is ENHRY and CDR2 is SYGVKD. V was shortened by 2 bases and J by 1 base, with 9 bases between the two germline ends. DNA for the CDR3: TGTGCCATCAGTGAGGGGGACGGAAGCAATCAGCCCCAGCATTTT. Translation: CAISEGDGSNQPQHF.

Comments on this clone: Within the sample, other DNA sequences also encode this same CDR3. This chain connects TRBV30 to TRBJ2-7; D is unclear. The CDR3 loop spans 14 amino acids. Germline values: CDR1 GTSNPN, CDR2 SVGIG (reference sequence). V lost 0 bases and J lost 2, with 11 bases in between. CDR3 protein: CAWSVLTGAYEQYF. The CDR3 nucleotides read TGTGCCTGGAGTGTACTAACCGGAGCCTACGAGCAGTACTTC.

This clone was found a few times. Other DNA variants within this sample encode the same CDR3. The CDR3 region has the DNA TGCGCCAGCACGCCCGGAACCTACGAGCAGTACTTC. Protein: CASTPGTYEQYF. This chain links TRBV10-2 with TRBJ2-7; D unclear. Trimming cost V 7 bases and J 2 bases, with 9 bases left between them. CDR3 length equals 12 residues. Germline values: CDR1 WSHSY, CDR2 SAAADI.

CDR3 sequence (DNA): TGCGCCAGCAGCCAAGAACTAGCGGGCAATGAGCAGTTCTTC. Translated, it gives CASSQELAGNEQFF. The chain carries TRBV4-1 and TRBJ2-1, with 9 bases fitting TRBD2. Losses at the gene ends were 0 bases for V and 6 bases for J; bases not matched to a gene: 0. This CDR3 has 14 amino acids. Germline V gene data show CDR1 as MGHRA and CDR2 as YSYEKL.

The CDR3 bases are TGTGCCAGCAGCGAATCGGGTAGCAATCAGCCCCAGCATTTT. Translation: CASSESGSNQPQHF. This chain joins TRBV6-5 and TRBJ1-5; D is undetermined. Germline CDR1 and CDR2: MNHEY and SVGAGI. The CDR3 is 14 residues long. Trimming pared 6 bases from V and 0 bases from J, leaving 9 bases between.

The chain links TRBV30 to TRBJ1-4; weak D call: TRBD1 (5 bases). Germline V lookup: CDR1 GTSNPN, CDR2 SVGIG (reference sequence). V was trimmed by 5 bases and J by 2 bases, leaving 9 bases between them. The CDR3 covers 13 residues. For the CDR3, the DNA is TGTGCCTGGGCAAGACAGACTAATGAAAAACTGTTTTTT. It yields the protein CAWARQTNEKLFF. Full variable domain (outside the CDR3, taken from reference TRBV30 and TRBJ1-4): SQTIHQWPATLVQPVGSPLSLECTVEGTSNPNLYWYRQAAGRGLQLLFYSVGIGQISSEVPQNLSASRPQDRQFILSSKKLLLSDSGFYLCAWARQTNEKLFFGSGTQLSVL.

As to this clone: Other nucleotide sequences in the sample specify the same CDR3. This chain uses TRBV6-1 with TRBJ2-7; TRBD1 matches 7 bases. The CDR3 runs 13 residues. V lost 4 bases and J lost 3; bases outside the gene matches: 3. CDR1 MNHNS and CDR2 SASEGT come from the germline V gene. The DNA for the CDR3 is TGTGCCAGCAGTGTGGGGGACAGCTACGAGCAGTACTTC. Translation: CASSVGDSYEQYF.

This clone was seen just once. The junction departs from germline at one end; a sequencing error may be responsible. V is TRBV28 and J is TRBJ2-3; the match to TRBD1 covers 9 bases. This CDR3 is 12 amino acids long. In germline, CDR1 is MDHEN, CDR2 SYDVKM. The CDR3 protein is CASSLVGQGRNF. The CDR3 nucleotides read TGTGCCAGCAGTTTAGTGGGACAGGGTAGGAATTTT. Combining the CDR3 with reference TRBV28 and TRBJ2-3 gives the whole variable domain DVKVTQSSRYLVKRTGEKVFLECVQDMDHENMFWYRQDPGLGLRLIYFSYDVKMKEKGDIPEGYSVSREKKERFSLILESASTNQTSMYLCASSLVGQGRNFGPGTRLTVL.

The chain recombines TRBV5-1 with TRBJ1-2; 10 bases align to TRBD1. CDR1 is SGHRS and CDR2 is YFSETQ in the germline V gene. The CDR3 is 16 amino acids. V lost 0 bases, J lost 4 bases, and 6 bases stayed unmatched. The CDR3 loop reads CASSLGQGAFSYGYTF. In nucleotides, the CDR3 is TGCGCCAGCAGCTTGGGACAGGGGGCATTCAGCTATGGCTACACCTTC.

This clone was observed a single time. The chain joins TRBV5-1 to TRBJ2-7; D possibly uses TRBD1 or TRBD2 (5 bases each). V dropped 2 bases and J dropped 3 bases, with 21 bases sitting between them. In germline, CDR1 is SGHRS, CDR2 YFSETQ. The CDR3 extends over 17 amino acids. CDR3 residues: CASSFSSLRDLGYEQYF. The CDR3 nucleotides read TGCGCCAGCAGCTTTAGTTCACTCCGGGACCTAGGCTACGAGCAGTACTTC.

This chain uses TRBV7-2 with TRBJ2-1, with D possibly TRBD1 on 5 matching bases. Trimming stripped 4 bases from V and 0 bases from J, with 10 bases between. There are 15 residues in the CDR3. Per germline, CDR1 SGHTA and CDR2 FQGNSA. The CDR3 DNA follows: TGTGCCAGCAGCTCAGGGTTCGGCTCCTACAATGAGCAGTTCTTC. This codes for CASSSGFGSYNEQFF. The entire variable domain, with the rest obtained from reference TRBV7-2 and TRBJ2-1, is as follows: GAGVSQSPSNKVTEKGKDVELRCDPISGHTALYWYRQSLGQGLEFLIYFQGNSAPDKSGLPSDRFSAERTGGSVSTLTIQRTQQEDSAVYLCASSSGFGSYNEQFFGPGTRLTVL.

The chain has TRBV18 and TRBJ2-3; D gene unclear. CDR3 size: 15 residues. The V gene's germline CDR1 is KGHSH and CDR2 LQKENI. With 1 base removed from V and 2 bases from J, the gap between germline ends came to 10 bases. CDR3 coding DNA: TGTGCCAGCTCACCACTCCCAAACCCCACAGATACGCAGTATTTT. It specifies CASSPLPNPTDTQYF.